What follows are 5 T cell receptor beta chains derived from one specimen sequenced in a study of blood T cells in healthy people across ages. A second PCR, run for about 7 to 11 cycles, used a sample-barcoded 5' primer plus a J-beta primer mix. TCRdb re-called the 5' RACE reads with MiXCR, one entry per CDR3 protein. The sample yields 700,000 to 1,000,000 distinct CDR3 sequences, around two fifths seen once. The specimen was blood. The source of these receptors is a man aged 60-69 years in good health.

The genes are TRBV2 and TRBJ2-5; weak D call: TRBD2 (6 bases). This CDR3 comprises 14 residues. V was cut by 3 bases and J by 5 bases, with 13 bases left in between. Per the germline V gene, CDR1 is SNHLY and CDR2 is FYNNEI. The CDR3 sequence is CASSEGGRGETQYF. CDR3 in DNA: TGTGCCAGCAGTGAGGGGGGACGTGGGGAGACCCAGTACTTC.

V gene TRBV4-3 combines with J gene TRBJ2-6; perhaps TRBD2 as D (6 bases). CDR3 length: 19 amino acids. Germline assignment: CDR1 LGHNA and CDR2 YSLEER. The germline V and J ends were trimmed by 0 bases and 0 bases, with 15 bases remaining between them. CDR3 bases: TGCGCCAGCAGCCAAGAAGCTTCGGGGGTGCACTCTGGGGCCAACGTCCTGACTTTC. Protein product: CASSQEASGVHSGANVLTF.

The chain combines TRBV10-2 with TRBJ1-5; TRBD1 aligns across 7 bases. The CDR3 totals 16 residues. CDR1 and CDR2 (germline): WSHSY, SAAADI. V lost 6 bases and J lost 4; bases outside the gene matches: 12. The CDR3 DNA sequence: TGCGCCAGCAGCAATGGTTTGGACAGGAGTAATCAGCCCCAGCATTTT. It is translated as CASSNGLDRSNQPQHF.

This clonotype was found a few times. J is TRBJ2-4 and V is TRBV20-1; possibly TRBD2 for D (6 bases). Germline V gene lookup returns CDR1 DFQATT and CDR2 SNEGSKA (reference sequence). Trimming shortened V by 0 bases and J by 4 bases, and 16 bases separated the two germline ends. The CDR3 contains 16 residues. The CDR3 nucleotides are TGCAGTGCTAGAGAGGAGGCAGGACTAAAAAAAAACATTCAGTACTTC. This translates into CSAREEAGLKKNIQYF.

This clonotype showed up just a few times. This chain links TRBV5-1 with TRBJ2-4, with TRBD1 as a possible D gene (5 bases). Between the trimmed V and J ends, which lost 0 bases and 9 bases, there was a span of 16 bases. This CDR3 is 15 amino acids long. Germline assignment: CDR1 SGHRS and CDR2 YFSETQ. The CDR3 sequence: CASSLENTPQGIQYF. CDR3 coding DNA: TGCGCCAGCAGCTTGGAAAACACACCCCAGGGCATTCAGTACTTC.